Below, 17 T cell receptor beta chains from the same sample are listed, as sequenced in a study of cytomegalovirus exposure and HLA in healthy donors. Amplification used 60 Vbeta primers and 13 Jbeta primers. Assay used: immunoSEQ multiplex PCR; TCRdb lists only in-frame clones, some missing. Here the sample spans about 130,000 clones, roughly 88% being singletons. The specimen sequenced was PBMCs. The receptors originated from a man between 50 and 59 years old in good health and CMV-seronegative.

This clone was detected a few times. DNA for the CDR3: TGTGCCAGCAGCTTGGAATGGGGGGAGGGTTTCGTGACCCAGTACTTC. It yields the protein CASSLEWGEGFVTQYF. V usage is TRBV5-6 and J usage is TRBJ2-5; 7 bases map to TRBD2. Trimming cost V 0 bases and J 7 bases; bases outside gene matches: 12. CDR1 SGHDT and CDR2 YYEEEE come from the germline V gene. This CDR3 has 16 residues.

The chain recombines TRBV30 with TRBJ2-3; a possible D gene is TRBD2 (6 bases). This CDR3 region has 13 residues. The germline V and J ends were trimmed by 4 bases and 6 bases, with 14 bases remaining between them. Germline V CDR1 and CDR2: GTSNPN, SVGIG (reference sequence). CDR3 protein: CAWNPGRGDTQYF. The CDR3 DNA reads TGTGCCTGGAACCCGGGACGGGGGGATACGCAGTATTTT.

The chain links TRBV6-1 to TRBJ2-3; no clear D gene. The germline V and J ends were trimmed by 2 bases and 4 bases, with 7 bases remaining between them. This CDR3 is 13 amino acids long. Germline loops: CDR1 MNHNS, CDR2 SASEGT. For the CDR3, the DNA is TGTGCCAGCAGTGAACTCGTTGCAGATACGCAGTATTTT. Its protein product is CASSELVADTQYF.

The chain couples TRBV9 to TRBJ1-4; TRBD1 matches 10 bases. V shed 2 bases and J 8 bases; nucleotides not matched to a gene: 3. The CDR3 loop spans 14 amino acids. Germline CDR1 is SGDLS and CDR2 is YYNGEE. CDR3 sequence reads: CASSVRGQGEKLFF. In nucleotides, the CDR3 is TGTGCCAGCAGCGTTAGGGGACAGGGGGAAAAACTGTTTTTT.

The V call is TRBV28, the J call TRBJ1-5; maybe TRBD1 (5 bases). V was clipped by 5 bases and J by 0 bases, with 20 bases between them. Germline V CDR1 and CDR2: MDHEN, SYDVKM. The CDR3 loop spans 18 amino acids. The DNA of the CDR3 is TGTGCCAGCAGTCTGGGGCTGGGGCGCGGTAATAGCAATCAGCCCCAGCATTTT. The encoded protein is CASSLGLGRGNSNQPQHF.

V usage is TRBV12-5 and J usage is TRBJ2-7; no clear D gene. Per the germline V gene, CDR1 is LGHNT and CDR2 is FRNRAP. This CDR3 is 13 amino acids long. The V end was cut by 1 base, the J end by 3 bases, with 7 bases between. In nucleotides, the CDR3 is TGTGCTAGTGGTTTGGGACTCAACTACGAGCAGTACTTC. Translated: CASGLGLNYEQYF.

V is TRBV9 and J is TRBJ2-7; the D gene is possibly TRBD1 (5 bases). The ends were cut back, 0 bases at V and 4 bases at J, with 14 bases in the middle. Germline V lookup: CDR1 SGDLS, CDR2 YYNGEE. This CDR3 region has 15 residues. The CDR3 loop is CASSVAAGMAYEQYF. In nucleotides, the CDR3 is TGTGCCAGCAGCGTAGCGGCAGGGATGGCTTACGAGCAGTACTTC. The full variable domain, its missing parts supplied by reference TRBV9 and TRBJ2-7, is DSGVTQTPKHLITATGQRVTLRCSPRSGDLSVYWYQQSLDQGLQFLIQYYNGEERAKGNILERFSAQQFPDLHSELNLSSLELGDSALYFCASSVAAGMAYEQYFGPGTRLTVT.

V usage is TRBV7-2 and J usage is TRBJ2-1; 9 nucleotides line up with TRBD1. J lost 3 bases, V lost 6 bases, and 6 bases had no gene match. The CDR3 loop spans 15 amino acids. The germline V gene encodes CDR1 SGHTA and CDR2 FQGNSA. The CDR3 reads CASSPDRGDYNEQFF. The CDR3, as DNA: TGTGCCAGCAGTCCGGACAGGGGAGACTACAATGAGCAGTTCTTC.

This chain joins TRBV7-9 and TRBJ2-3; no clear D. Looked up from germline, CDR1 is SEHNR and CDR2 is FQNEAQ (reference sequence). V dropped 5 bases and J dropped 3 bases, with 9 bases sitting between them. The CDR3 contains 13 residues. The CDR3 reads CASSDTSTDTQYF. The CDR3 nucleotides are TGTGCCAGCAGCGATACCAGTACAGATACGCAGTATTTT.

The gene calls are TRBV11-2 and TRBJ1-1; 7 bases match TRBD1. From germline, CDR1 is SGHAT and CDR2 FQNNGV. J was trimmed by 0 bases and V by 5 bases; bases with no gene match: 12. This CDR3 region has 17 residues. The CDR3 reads CASSPRGSIVVNTEAFF. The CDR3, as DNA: TGTGCCAGCAGCCCCAGGGGGAGCATCGTGGTGAACACTGAAGCTTTCTTT.

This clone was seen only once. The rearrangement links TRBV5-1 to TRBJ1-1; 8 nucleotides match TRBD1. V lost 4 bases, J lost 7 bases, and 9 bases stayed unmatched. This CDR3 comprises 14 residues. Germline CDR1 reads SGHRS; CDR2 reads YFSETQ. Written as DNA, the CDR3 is TGCGCCAGCAGCCTGACGGGACAGGAGATTGAAGCTTTCTTT. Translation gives CASSLTGQEIEAFF. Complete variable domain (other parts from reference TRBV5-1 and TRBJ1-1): KAGVTQTPRYLIKTRGQQVTLSCSPISGHRSVSWYQQTPGQGLQFLFEYFSETQRNKGNFPGRFSGRQFSNSRSEMNVSTLELGDSALYLCASSLTGQEIEAFFGQGTRLTVV.

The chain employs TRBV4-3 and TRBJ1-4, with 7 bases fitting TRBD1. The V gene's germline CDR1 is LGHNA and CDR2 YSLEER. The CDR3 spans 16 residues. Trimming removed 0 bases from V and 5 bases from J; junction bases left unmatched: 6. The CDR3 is CASSQEKGTENEKLFF. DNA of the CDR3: TGCGCCAGCAGCCAAGAAAAAGGGACAGAGAATGAAAAACTGTTTTTT.

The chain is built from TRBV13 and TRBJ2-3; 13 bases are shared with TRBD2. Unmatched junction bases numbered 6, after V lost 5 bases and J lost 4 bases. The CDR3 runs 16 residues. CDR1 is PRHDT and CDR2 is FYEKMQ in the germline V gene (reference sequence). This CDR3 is CASSPTTSGGADTQYF. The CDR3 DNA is TGTGCCAGCAGCCCTACCACTAGCGGGGGGGCAGATACGCAGTATTTT.

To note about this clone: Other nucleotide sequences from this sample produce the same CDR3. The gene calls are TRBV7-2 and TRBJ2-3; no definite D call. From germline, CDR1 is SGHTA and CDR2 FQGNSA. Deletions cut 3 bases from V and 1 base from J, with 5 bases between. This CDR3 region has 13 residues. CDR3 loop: CASSFRGTDTQYF. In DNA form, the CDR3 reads TGTGCCAGCAGCTTCCGGGGCACAGATACGCAGTATTTT.

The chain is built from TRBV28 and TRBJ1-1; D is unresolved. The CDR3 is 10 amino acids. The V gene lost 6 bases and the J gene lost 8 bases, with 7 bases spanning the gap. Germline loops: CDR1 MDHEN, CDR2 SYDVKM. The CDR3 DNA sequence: TGTGCCAGCAGCGACTTAGAAGCTTTCTTT. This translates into CASSDLEAFF.

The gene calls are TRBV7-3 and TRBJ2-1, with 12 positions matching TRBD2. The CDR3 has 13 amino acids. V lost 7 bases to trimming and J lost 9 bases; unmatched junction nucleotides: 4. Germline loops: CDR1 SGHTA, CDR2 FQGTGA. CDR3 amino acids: CASTSSGGAEQFF. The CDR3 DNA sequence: TGTGCCAGCACTTCTAGCGGGGGGGCTGAGCAGTTCTTC.

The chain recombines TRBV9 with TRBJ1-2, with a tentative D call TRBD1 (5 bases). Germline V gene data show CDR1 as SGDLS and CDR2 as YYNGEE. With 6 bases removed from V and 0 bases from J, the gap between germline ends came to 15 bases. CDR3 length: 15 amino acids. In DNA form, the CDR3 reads TGTGCCAGCACCTCGGGGGACTCGACTAACTATGGCTACACCTTC. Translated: CASTSGDSTNYGYTF. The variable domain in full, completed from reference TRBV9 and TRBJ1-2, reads DSGVTQTPKHLITATGQRVTLRCSPRSGDLSVYWYQQSLDQGLQFLIQYYNGEERAKGNILERFSAQQFPDLHSELNLSSLELGDSALYFCASTSGDSTNYGYTFGSGTRLTVV.